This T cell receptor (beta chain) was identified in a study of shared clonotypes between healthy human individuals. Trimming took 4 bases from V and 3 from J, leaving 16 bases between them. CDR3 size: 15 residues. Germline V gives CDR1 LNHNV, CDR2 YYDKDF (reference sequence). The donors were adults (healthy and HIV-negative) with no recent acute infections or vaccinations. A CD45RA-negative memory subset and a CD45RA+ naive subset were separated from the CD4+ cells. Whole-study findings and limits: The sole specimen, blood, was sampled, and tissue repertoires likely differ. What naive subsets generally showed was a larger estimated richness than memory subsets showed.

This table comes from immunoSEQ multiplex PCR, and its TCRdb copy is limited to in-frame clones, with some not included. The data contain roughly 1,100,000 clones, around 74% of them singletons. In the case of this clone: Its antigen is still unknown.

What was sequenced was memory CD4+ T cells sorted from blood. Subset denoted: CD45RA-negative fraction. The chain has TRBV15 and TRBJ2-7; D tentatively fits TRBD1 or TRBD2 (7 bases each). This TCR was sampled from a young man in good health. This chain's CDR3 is CATSIRGGSGYEQYF. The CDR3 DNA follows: TGTGCCACCAGCATCAGGGGGGGATCAGGCTACGAGCAGTACTTC.